The T cell receptor (beta chain) described here comes from a study of blood T cell repertoires in COVID-19. Study-level background: Researchers got acute and convalescent COVID-19 samples from the United States, Italy and Spain. Sample material is recorded as cDNA or gDNA derived from T cells, B-cell-depleted T cells, or PBMCs.

Germline-derived CDR1 and CDR2 are SQVTM and ANQGSEA. The CDR3 extends over 11 amino acids. V was clipped by 4 bases and J by 7 bases, with 11 bases between them. Under the authors' procedure: Estimates of nucleated cell counts were drawn from the amplification of reference gene primers. Data came from immunoSEQ multiplex PCR; TCRdb stores just in-frame clones and leaves some out. Clone size and V and J calls were adopted from that table, with D and trimming inferred from the DNA. The sample has 130,000 to 150,000 clones; 87% are singletons. This clone was recorded at least ten times. The sequence derives from a man aged 80 or over with acute or convalescent COVID-19. This chain uses TRBV29-1 with TRBJ2-7; the D gene is possibly TRBD2 (5 bases). Sequencing input: peripheral blood. The CDR3 nucleotides read TGCAGCGTTGGAGTCCGGGAAGAGCAGTACTTC. Translating it yields CSVGVREEQYF.